This T cell receptor beta chain originates from a study of T-cell memory formation after mild COVID-19 (dated by TCRdb to the early 2020s). Regarding the study in general: TCR sequence clusters from the two donors were found to be largely donor specific. In a couple of donors, T-cell clones that expanded and contracted after mild COVID-19 were followed by sequencing TCRalpha and TCRbeta repertoires longitudinally. Two young, previously healthy adult volunteers, one female and one male, were included in the cohort. General conclusions and limits of the study: Some responding clones were found in pre-infection memory, which suggests that pre-existing cross-reactive memory T cells took part in the SARS-CoV-2 response. Contracting CD4+ clones were located mainly in the CM and EM memory subsets, whereas CD8+ clones were found to be enriched in EMRA. SARS-CoV-2 specificity was not confirmed for the second-wave clones peaking on day 37. Clones that contracted from day 15 to 85 showed balanced CD4/CD8 phenotypes, whereas a second wave of clones that expanded from day 15 to 37 leaned towards CD4+. The study included only a couple of mild cases, and larger cohorts that include severe cases with pre-infection samples were judged to be necessary.

Instrument used: Illumina NovaSeq 6000. TCRalpha and TCRbeta cDNA libraries were constructed by 5'RACE with constant-segment primers, with sample barcodes and unique molecular identifiers being introduced. Trizol reagent was used to extract RNA from every sample. Libraries were amplified in two PCR steps, with a second sample barcode and Illumina TruSeq adapters added in the second step. Libraries were sequenced on an Illumina NovaSeq with 2 x 150 bp paired-end reads. In the authors' own workflow: With migec v1.2.7, reads were demultiplexed and then collapsed into UMI-guided consensus sequences. Using mixcr v2.1.11, UMI consensuses were aligned to TRA and TRB V and J templates and then assembled into clonotypes. A clonotype was counted as expanded or contracted only if both edgeR and NoisET called the change significant, with noise models trained on biological replicates. For edgeR calls, the cutoffs were a false discovery rate-adjusted p below 0.01 and a log2 fold-change threshold of 1. As an exploratory analysis of dynamics, PCA with hierarchical clustering was applied to max-normalized trajectories of the 1000 most abundant clonotypes. Each responding clone was given a CD4 or CD8 phenotype based on the CD4+ and CD8+ repertoires, which had been sequenced separately. The public reads were reprocessed in TCRdb via fastp at Q25 and MiXCR, keeping in-frame beta chains. Rows are combined by CDR3 protein, so each entry shows the most common genes and DNA. The V and J calls reflect TCRdb's pipeline rather than the authors' work. The sample table contains over 150,000 distinct CDR3 sequences; only one count was recorded for roughly 13% of them. The ten largest clones capture about 3.6% of the sample.

Its CDR3 holds 15 amino acids, cysteine through phenylalanine. The sequence is cut down to CDR3 DNA, 45 bases in frame from base 1. CDR1 and CDR2 were assigned from the germline V gene as MNHEY and SVGAGI. The trim is 5 bases for V and 1 base for J, with a gap of 12 bases between the germline ends. PBMCs were isolated by Ficoll-Paque density gradient centrifugation. This clonotype has just a few counts. It has no known antigen specificity. No qualities accompany the bases; no much larger clone lies one base away. Material: PBMCs or a T cell subset sorted from them (not recorded which). The V and J genes are TRBV6-5 and TRBJ2-1; the D gene is perhaps TRBD1, from 5 matching bases. The source of this sequence is a man between 18 and 35 years old who had mild COVID-19 (a few samples of this study predate the infection). The sample titles of this study are shuffled in the database, so cell type and time point are left out; the donor was told from shared clones. CDR3 loop: CASSPRTSSYNEQFF. The DNA reads as follows: TGTGCCAGCAGTCCCCGGACAAGTTCCTACAATGAGCAGTTCTTC.